These T cell receptor beta chains were read from a single sample in a study of Ad26.COV2.S vaccination and SARS-CoV-2 variants. Clones were read by immunoSEQ multiplex PCR, and TCRdb kept only the in-frame ones, dropping some. The sample carries approximately 350,000 clones, 83% recorded once. Sequencing used peripheral blood, obtained in a trial of Ad26.COV2.S vaccine versus placebo. These receptor sequences come from a person between 18 and 65 years old who received the Ad26.COV2.S COVID-19 vaccine or a placebo. Both conserved end residues are part of each CDR3. A D gene is named only where the DNA matches it firmly. Rows give clone size only sometimes, using once, few, many, or a class for an expanded clone.

J	length	V	size	D	CDR3	DNA
TRBJ2-3	14	TRBV4-3	-	TRBD2	CASSQETSADTQYF	TGCGCCAGCAGCCAAGAGACTAGCGCAGATACGCAGTATTTT
TRBJ2-2	14	TRBV27	-	-	CASSLVSVTGELFF	TGTGCCAGCAGTTTAGTTTCGGTCACCGGGGAGCTGTTTTTT
TRBJ1-2	15	TRBV27	-	-	CASKLIGRGNYGYTF	TGTGCCAGCAAATTGATAGGGAGGGGGAACTATGGCTACACCTTC
TRBJ1-2	14	TRBV4-1	-	-	CASSHPAQGSVYTF	TGCGCCAGCAGCCACCCGGCTCAAGGATCTGTCTACACCTTC
TRBJ1-1	14	TRBV5-6	-	-	CASSLGLGVTEAFF	TGTGCCAGCAGCTTAGGGCTCGGGGTGACTGAAGCTTTCTTT
TRBJ2-5	13	TRBV2	-	-	CASSGQSQETQYF	TGTGCCAGCAGTGGACAGAGTCAAGAGACCCAGTACTTC
TRBJ1-2	14	TRBV7-2	once	-	CASSLVPGFYGYTF	TGTGCCAGCAGCTTAGTCCCAGGGTTCTATGGCTACACCTTC
TRBJ2-7	13	TRBV10-3	-	-	CAISGFGDTEQYF	TGTGCCATCAGTGGGTTTGGCGATACAGAGCAGTACTTC
TRBJ2-2	17	TRBV24-1	-	TRBD1	CATSDSPGQGFPGELFF	TGTGCCACCAGTGATTCACCGGGACAGGGTTTCCCCGGGGAGCTGTTTTTT
TRBJ1-1	15	TRBV11-2	-	TRBD1	CASSQLTGRNTEAFF	TGTGCCAGCAGCCAGTTGACAGGGAGGAACACTGAAGCTTTCTTT
TRBJ1-3	16	TRBV2	-	TRBD1	CASSQGQGRGGNTIYF	TGTGCCAGCAGTCAGGGACAGGGGCGAGGTGGAAACACCATATATTTT
TRBJ2-3	14	TRBV5-5	-	-	CASSPWASTDTQYF	TGTGCCAGCAGCCCATGGGCCAGCACAGATACGCAGTATTTT
TRBJ2-7	16	TRBV11-2	-	TRBD2	CASSFQRLAVSYEQYF	TGTGCCAGCAGCTTTCAAAGACTAGCGGTCTCCTACGAGCAGTACTTC
TRBJ2-5	14	TRBV7-2	-	-	CASSSRGRLETQYF	TGTGCCAGCAGCTCCAGGGGAAGGCTGGAGACCCAGTACTTC
TRBJ1-1	13	TRBV27	few	-	CASSLEENTEAFF	TGTGCCAGCAGTCTGGAGGAGAACACTGAAGCTTTCTTT
TRBJ1-5	15	TRBV4-2	-	-	CASSQGWVYNQPQHF	TGTGCCAGCAGCCAAGGGTGGGTTTACAATCAGCCCCAGCATTTT